This T cell receptor (beta chain) was identified in a study of T-cell reconstitution after alpha-beta-depleted transplantation in children. The authors prepared the TCRbeta library with unique molecular identifiers. Via MiXCR, TCRdb re-called the PCR reads, giving one row per CDR3 protein. In the table there are 230,000 or so distinct CDR3 sequences, more than 10% of which are singletons. The ends lost 2 bases at V and 4 bases at J; junction bases unmatched: 15. The CDR3 loop spans 18 amino acids. The germline V gene encodes CDR1 MNHEY and CDR2 SVGEGT. This clonotype has just a few counts. The sample was PBMCs from the stem cell graft donor, taken from the stem cell graft. The sequence came from a human donor who donated a stem cell graft to a child with acute lymphoblastic leukemia. The V gene is TRBV6-2 or TRBV6-3, the J gene TRBJ2-7; TRBD2 matches 9 bases. In DNA form, the CDR3 reads TGTGCCAGCAGTTACCGTATAAGTCCTAGCGGGACGGGGTACGAGCAGTACTTC. Protein sequence: CASSYRISPSGTGYEQYF.